These 32 T cell receptor beta chains originate from one sample sequenced in a study of CD8 T cells in ankylosing spondylitis. MiXCR was run by TCRdb on the 5' RACE reads, yielding one entry per CDR3 protein. The sample has some 350,000 distinct CDR3 sequences; around 15% are singletons. The specimen was blood, either unsorted or a sorted T cell fraction (not recorded which). These receptors came from a male donor with ankylosing spondylitis or in good health (not recorded which).

The chain links TRBV4-2 to TRBJ2-1; D is unclear. The CDR3 loop spans 14 amino acids. Germline loops: CDR1 LGHNA, CDR2 YNFKEQ. Trimming shortened V by 4 bases and J by 4 bases, and 11 bases separated the two germline ends. CDR3 residues: CASSPGLEYNEQFF. The CDR3 coding sequence is TGTGCCAGCAGCCCTGGGCTAGAGTACAATGAGCAGTTCTTC.

The chain combines TRBV5-6 with TRBJ2-4; D is ambiguous. Deletions cut 1 base from V and 0 bases from J, with 11 bases between. The CDR3 spans 16 residues. Germline CDR1 and CDR2: SGHDT and YYEEEE. CDR3 sequence reads: CASSLLSEIAKNIQYF. Written as DNA, the CDR3 is TGTGCCAGCAGCTTGCTATCCGAGATAGCCAAAAACATTCAGTACTTC.

This clonotype was seen a handful of times. This sequence joins TRBV29-1 and TRBJ1-2, with D tentatively TRBD1 (5 bases). This CDR3 region has 12 residues. In germline, CDR1 is SQVTM, CDR2 ANQGSEA. V was shortened by 3 bases and J by 7 bases, with 12 bases between the two germline ends. This CDR3 is CSVDEGAVGYTF. DNA of the CDR3: TGCAGCGTTGATGAAGGGGCGGTTGGCTACACCTTC.

The chain is built from TRBV6-5 and TRBJ2-3; D possibly corresponds to TRBD2 (6 bases). V lost 5 bases, J lost 4 bases, and 16 bases lay in between. The V gene's germline CDR1 is MNHEY and CDR2 SVGAGI. This CDR3 has 15 residues. DNA for the CDR3: TGTGCCAGCAGTACGCGACGGGACTTGTCAGATACGCAGTATTTT. This encodes CASSTRRDLSDTQYF.

This clonotype was observed a few times. The rearrangement links TRBV10-3 to TRBJ2-1; 7 bases agree with TRBD2. The CDR3 sequence is 14 residues long. Germline loops: CDR1 ENHRY, CDR2 SYGVKD. J gave up 9 bases and V 2 bases, and 7 bases lay outside the gene matches. The CDR3 spells CAISEALAASEQFF. The CDR3 DNA is TGTGCCATCAGTGAGGCCCTAGCGGCTAGTGAGCAGTTCTTC.

The sample holds a few counts of this clonotype. The chain recombines TRBV15 with TRBJ2-5; a weak D match, TRBD1 (6 bases). V lost 3 bases and J 5 bases, leaving 10 bases between the germline ends. The CDR3 extends over 13 amino acids. The germline CDR1 and CDR2 sequences are LNHNV and YYDKDF (reference sequence). The CDR3, as DNA: TGTGCCACCAGCAGGGATAGGGGGGAGACCCAGTACTTC. Residues: CATSRDRGETQYF.

The genes are TRBV5-6 and TRBJ2-5; perhaps TRBD2 as D (5 bases). Per germline, CDR1 SGHDT and CDR2 YYEEEE. V was shortened by 4 bases and J by 4 bases, with 14 bases between the two germline ends. This CDR3 is built from 14 residues. CDR3 nucleotide sequence: TGTGCCAGCAGCCGGGGAACATCCAGAGAGACCCAGTACTTC. Protein product: CASSRGTSRETQYF. The full variable domain, in which reference TRBV5-6 and TRBJ2-5 provide the parts outside the CDR3, is DAGVTQSPTHLIKTRGQQVTLRCSPKSGHDTVSWYQQALGQGPQFIFQYYEEEERQRGNFPDRFSGHQFPNYSSELNVNALLLGDSALYLCASSRGTSRETQYFGPGTRLLVL.

The chain joins TRBV5-5 to TRBJ2-7; maybe TRBD2 (6 bases). Germline V gene data show CDR1 as SGHKS and CDR2 as YYEKEE (reference sequence). V was trimmed by 4 bases and J by 8 bases, leaving 19 bases between them. This CDR3 is built from 14 residues. CDR3 bases: TGTGCCAGCAGCCGAAGACTAGATGTGGGCCAGCAGTACTTC. It yields the protein CASSRRLDVGQQYF.

The V gene is TRBV7-2, the J gene TRBJ2-2; TRBD2 aligns across 8 bases. The CDR3 runs to 15 residues. Germline CDR1 and CDR2: SGHTA and FQGNSA. Losses at the gene ends were 5 bases for V and 1 base for J; bases not matched to a gene: 3. The CDR3 nucleotides read TGTGCCAGCAGCCGACTAGCGATGAACACCGGGGAGCTGTTTTTT. It translates to CASSRLAMNTGELFF.

This clonotype has a count of ten or more. The rearrangement joins TRBV12-3 or TRBV12-4 to TRBJ1-2; D is unresolved. V lost 2 bases and J lost 2, with 0 bases in between. This CDR3 is built from 11 residues. The CDR3 DNA sequence: TGTGCCAGCAGTTTAAACTATGGCTACACCTTC. This sequence encodes CASSLNYGYTF.

This clonotype was seen many times. CDR3 sequence (DNA): TGCAGTGCTAGAGATCCCGGGGGGGGGACAGATACGCAGTATTTT. Its translation: CSARDPGGGTDTQYF. The chain couples TRBV20-1 to TRBJ2-3; 8 bases map to TRBD2. With 0 bases clipped from V and 3 bases from J, the junction kept 5 bases outside the gene matches. In germline, CDR1 is DFQATT, CDR2 SNEGSKA (reference sequence). The CDR3 contains 15 residues.

This clonotype was counted only a few times. V is TRBV4-1 and J is TRBJ2-1, with D possibly TRBD1 on 6 matching bases. Germline V CDR1 and CDR2: MGHRA, YSYEKL. The CDR3 loop spans 12 amino acids. V was pared by 0 bases and J by 15 bases, with 12 bases between. The CDR3 DNA reads as TGCGCCAGCAGCCAAGAAGGACAGACGATGTTCTTC. It is translated as CASSQEGQTMFF.

J is TRBJ2-3 and V is TRBV24-1; D tentatively reads TRBD1 or TRBD2 (6 bases each). This CDR3 contains 14 residues. CDR1 KGHDR and CDR2 SFDVKD come from the germline V gene. The germline V and J ends were trimmed by 4 bases and 3 bases, with 10 bases remaining between them. The CDR3 DNA reads TGTGCCACCAGTGACACGGGGGCAACAGATACGCAGTATTTT. Its protein is CATSDTGATDTQYF.

This clonotype was recorded many times. V gene TRBV9 combines with J gene TRBJ2-1, with unresolved D. V lost 0 bases and J lost 6, with 4 bases in between. The CDR3 length is 12 residues. Germline CDR1 SGDLS, CDR2 YYNGEE. Here the CDR3 DNA reads TGTGCCAGCAGCGTAGGGGTCAATGAGCAGTTCTTC. Translation: CASSVGVNEQFF.

The rearrangement links TRBV7-8 to TRBJ1-1; tentatively, D is TRBD1 (5 bases). The CDR3 spans 15 residues. The ends were cut back, 7 bases at V and 3 bases at J, with 18 bases in the middle. Germline CDR1 and CDR2: SGHVS and FQNEAQ. The CDR3 DNA reads TGTGCCAGCACACTAAGGGGCCGTGGCGACACTGAAGCTTTCTTT. Protein sequence: CASTLRGRGDTEAFF.

This clonotype came up a few times. This chain joins TRBV5-1 and TRBJ2-3; 8 bases line up with TRBD2. CDR1 is SGHRS, CDR2 YFSETQ, per germline. The CDR3 totals 17 residues. V lost 0 bases, J lost 6 bases, and 12 bases stayed unmatched. The CDR3 spells CASSLAALAGYSDTQYF. In nucleotides, the CDR3 is TGCGCCAGCAGCTTGGCCGCTCTAGCGGGTTATTCGGATACGCAGTATTTT.

Ten or more counts support this clonotype. V and J are TRBV4-1 and TRBJ1-2; possibly TRBD1 for D (6 bases). The V gene lost 0 bases and the J gene lost 8 bases, with 16 bases spanning the gap. Germline V gene lookup returns CDR1 MGHRA and CDR2 YSYEKL. This CDR3 comprises 15 residues. CDR3 sequence reads: CASSQEGGQSGGYTF. The CDR3 coding sequence is TGCGCCAGCAGCCAAGAAGGGGGGCAGTCGGGAGGCTACACCTTC.

V usage is TRBV12-3 or TRBV12-4 and J usage is TRBJ1-6, with a tentative D call TRBD1 (5 bases). The CDR3 has 14 amino acids. The V end lost 5 bases, the J end lost 10 bases, and 15 bases lay between the germline ends. The CDR3 bases are TGTGCCAGCAGTCCAATGATTAGGGGATCACCCCTCCACTTT. Protein sequence: CASSPMIRGSPLHF.

About this clonotype itself: Mismatch with germline at one junction end may stem from a read error. The chain links TRBV5-6 to TRBJ2-1; D unclear. Germline V lookup: CDR1 SGHDT, CDR2 YYEEEE. This CDR3 has 11 amino acids. The CDR3 bases are TGTACCAGCAGCTTACACAATGAGCAGTTCTTC. Amino acid sequence: CTSSLHNEQFF.

The table lists this clonotype with a few counts. The chain joins TRBV15 to TRBJ2-7, with 9 positions matching TRBD2. The CDR3 is 15 amino acids. Germline V gene lookup returns CDR1 LNHNV and CDR2 YYDKDF (reference sequence). V lost 0 bases to trimming and J lost 6 bases; unmatched junction nucleotides: 6. CDR3 in amino acids: CATSRDSGSRSEQYF. CDR3 nucleotides: TGTGCCACCAGCAGAGATAGCGGGAGCCGGAGCGAGCAGTACTTC.

This clonotype has ten or more counts. The chain recombines TRBV18 with TRBJ2-7; D is unclear. This CDR3 spans 12 amino acids. With 6 bases removed from V and 6 bases from J, the gap between germline ends came to 12 bases. Germline V lookup: CDR1 KGHSH, CDR2 LQKENI. The DNA for the CDR3 is TGTGCCAGCTCGTCCGTGCCCCCCGAGCAGTACTTC. Translation gives CASSSVPPEQYF.

The rearrangement links TRBV5-1 to TRBJ1-4; D not certain. This CDR3 is built from 12 residues. V was pared by 4 bases and J by 8 bases, with 9 bases between. The V gene's germline CDR1 is SGHRS and CDR2 YFSETQ. In DNA, the CDR3 is TGCGCCAGCAGCCTCGACCTGGAAAAACTGTTTTTT. Translated: CASSLDLEKLFF.

The chain combines TRBV4-1 with TRBJ2-3, with TRBD2 matching over 8 bases. V lost 3 bases and J lost 4; bases outside the gene matches: 9. CDR1 and CDR2 (germline): MGHRA, YSYEKL. CDR3 size: 16 residues. Here the CDR3 DNA reads TGCGCCAGCAGCCAGTCTGGCCTAGCGGGCCCAGATACGCAGTATTTT. This encodes CASSQSGLAGPDTQYF.

This clonotype was detected many times. The chain links TRBV20-1 to TRBJ1-6; 9 nucleotides agree with TRBD1. J gave up 9 bases and V 1 base, and 7 bases lay outside the gene matches. Germline V gene data show CDR1 as DFQATT and CDR2 as SNEGSKA (reference sequence). The CDR3 spans 15 residues. CDR3 protein: CSARAGGQGGSPLHF. The CDR3 nucleotides are TGCAGTGCTAGAGCGGGGGGACAGGGAGGTTCACCCCTCCACTTT.

The table lists this clonotype with a few counts. The chain uses TRBV20-1 and TRBJ2-2; D is possibly TRBD2 (6 bases). The V and J ends lost 4 bases and 1 base respectively, with 13 bases between them. CDR1 and CDR2 (germline): DFQATT, SNEGSKA (reference sequence). The CDR3 covers 15 residues. CDR3 nucleotide sequence: TGCAGTGCTAACCCGGGACTGATGAACACCGGGGAGCTGTTTTTT. Translation: CSANPGLMNTGELFF.

This clonotype was seen a handful of times. The chain combines TRBV6-1 with TRBJ2-6; weak D call: TRBD2 (6 bases). Germline lookup yields CDR1 MNHNS and CDR2 SASEGT. The CDR3 consists of 17 residues. V was pared by 6 bases and J by 0 bases, with 15 bases between. The CDR3 sequence is CASRGGLLSSGANVLTF. The DNA for the CDR3 is TGTGCCAGCAGGGGAGGACTCCTGTCCTCTGGGGCCAACGTCCTGACTTTC.

This clonotype was seen a handful of times. This rearrangement joins TRBV5-1 to TRBJ1-1, with D hard to call. V was pared by 1 base and J by 1 base, with 8 bases between. CDR3 length equals 14 residues. The germline CDR1 and CDR2 sequences are SGHRS and YFSETQ. CDR3 region: CASSLNQANTEAFF. The CDR3 DNA sequence: TGCGCCAGCAGCTTGAACCAGGCGAACACTGAAGCTTTCTTT.

This clonotype was recorded many times. The chain employs TRBV29-1 and TRBJ2-7; tentative D call: TRBD2 (5 bases). This CDR3 is 12 amino acids long. Germline CDR1 SQVTM, CDR2 ANQGSEA. Trimming left V 5 bases short and J 3 bases short, with 11 bases between. CDR3 nucleotides: TGCAGCGTTACCATAGGAGGCTACGAGCAGTACTTC. Translated, it gives CSVTIGGYEQYF.

This clonotype has just a few counts. This chain uses TRBV6-1 with TRBJ1-4; D is unclear. CDR1 and CDR2 from the germline V gene are MNHNS and SASEGT. Trimming left V 7 bases short and J 6 bases short, with 18 bases between. The CDR3 covers 15 residues. The CDR3, as DNA: TGTGCCAGCACGGCCGGGGTGGGTTGGTATGAAAAACTGTTTTTT. Translation: CASTAGVGWYEKLFF.

This clonotype occurred a few times. V gene TRBV25-1 combines with J gene TRBJ1-6; D may be TRBD1 (5 bases). Germline CDR1 and CDR2: MGHDK and SYGVNS. The germline V and J ends were trimmed by 3 bases and 5 bases, with 8 bases remaining between them. CDR3 length: 14 amino acids. In DNA, the CDR3 is TGTGCCAGCAGTGACGGGGGACATAATTCACCCCTCCACTTT. Protein sequence: CASSDGGHNSPLHF.

V and J are TRBV15 and TRBJ1-2; D not resolved. Germline lookup yields CDR1 LNHNV and CDR2 YYDKDF (reference sequence). The V and J ends lost 4 bases and 4 bases respectively, with 10 bases between them. CDR3 length: 13 residues. The CDR3 DNA follows: TGTGCCACCAGCAAAGACGACGGCTATGGCTACACCTTC. Encoded protein: CATSKDDGYGYTF.

The chain uses TRBV19 and TRBJ2-7; TRBD1 aligns across 7 bases. With V trimmed by 4 bases and J by 0 bases, 9 bases remained unmatched. The germline CDR1 and CDR2 sequences are LNHDA and SQIVND (reference sequence). The CDR3 covers 16 residues. CDR3: CASSTPRDRPSYEQYF. Here the CDR3 DNA reads TGTGCCAGTAGTACCCCCCGGGACAGACCCTCCTACGAGCAGTACTTC.